This T cell receptor beta chain is from a study of blood T cell repertoires in COVID-19 (TCRdb year 2020). Describing the broader study: Samples from collaborators originated in the United States, Italy and Spain and spanned both the acute and convalescent phases of COVID-19. The material from the prospective study consisted of cDNA or gDNA derived from T cells, B-cell-depleted T cells, or PBMCs. The dataset comprised deeply sampled blood TCRbeta repertoires from subjects exposed to, actively infected with, or recovered from COVID-19. The repertoires were made available in a free public database intended to serve as a resource for research on the immune response to SARS-CoV-2. The samples were drawn from two sources: the first 160 participants of the ongoing ImmuneRACE study, and about 1,300 subjects contributed by 6 global collaborators. Sample metadata almost always included a de-identified subject ID, COVID-19 status, age in years and sex. Where available, HLA class I and class II types were taken from metadata supplied by the sample provider and were not determined by assay-based typing. The paper as a whole reports these results and caveats: Clinical and demographic metadata were provided uncurated, with the amount varying by source and participant.

Enrolling through a virtual design, the prospective study's participants ranged in age from about 18 to 89 years and lived across 20 to 30 United States geographic areas. In the prospective study, participants were assigned to cohorts based on the clinical history participants reported in a screening survey and a study questionnaire. ImmuneRACE Cohort 3 recovered participants were defined by two consecutive negative NP/OP PCR tests, healthcare professional clearance, or symptom resolution. Each participant in the prospective study had whole blood, serum and a nasopharyngeal or oropharyngeal swab collected by mobile phlebotomists. Over a roughly two-month period, participants in the prospective study had the option of providing additional blood draws and questionnaires. Before DNA extraction, prospective study blood samples were shipped either frozen or at room temperature. This clone has at least ten counts. Its binding antigen is unknown. No base quality information exists; no much larger clone differs at one position.

The cysteine opens and the phenylalanine closes a CDR3 of 16 amino acids. The retained sequence is limited to the CDR3, 48 bases, with the frame set at the first base. Deletion took 0 bases off V and 2 bases off J, with a span of 11 bases between the germline ends. The germline V gene yields SGHAT for CDR1 and FQNNGV for CDR2. TCRbeta CDR3 regions were amplified from genomic DNA using the immunoSEQ Assay, a bias-controlled multiplex PCR. The study's own analysis went as follows. Nucleated cell counts per sample were estimated from amplification of reference gene primers within the assay. To quantify the absolute abundance of each unique TCRbeta CDR3 rearrangement, sequence reads were collapsed and filtered. For each sample, productive Simpson clonality was calculated by taking the square root of Simpson's diversity index across productive rearrangements. TCRdb re-hosts the immuneACCESS table, in-frame sequences only. Its copies lack some clones; in the studies checked, an unresolved V gene accounts for under half of them, and the cause for the rest is not known. V, J and clone size are those of that table, while D and trimming were read from the DNA. Recorded for this sample are hundreds of thousands of clones; roughly 89% of them occurred a single time. The top ten clones comprise about 8.9% of the sample.

This clonotype originated in a woman under 30 who had recovered from COVID-19. The chain joins TRBV11-2 to TRBJ2-1; a tentative D call is TRBD2 (5 bases match). Sequencing was performed on PBMCs or T cells enriched from blood (not recorded which). CDR3 reads: CASSLEGLETYNEQFF. The DNA sequence is as follows: TGTGCCAGCAGCTTAGAAGGACTCGAAACCTACAATGAGCAGTTCTTC.